The present T cell receptor (beta chain) was sequenced within a study of blood T cell repertoires in COVID-19. Germline values: CDR1 LNHDA, CDR2 SQIVND (reference sequence). The CDR3 extends over 13 amino acids. V dropped 8 bases and J dropped 10; count of bases not matched to a gene: 5. As processed by the authors: Amplifying reference gene primers gave estimates of nucleated cell counts. Some clones are missing from TCRdb's copy, which holds only in-frame ones; the method was immunoSEQ multiplex PCR. V, J and clone size were drawn from that table, and D and trimming were deduced from the DNA. The repertoire consists of around 300,000 clones, with around 88% occurring once and the leading ten covering about 1.5%. A Seattle source enrolled patients during active infection and followed them longitudinally.

This TCR was recovered from a woman in her 30s with COVID-19, enrolled during active disease. V and J are TRBV19 and TRBJ1-6; the match to TRBD1 covers 10 bases. Sequencing used peripheral blood. In DNA form, the CDR3 reads TGTGCCAGTGGGGGACAGGGGAAATCACCCCTCCACTTT. Its protein is CASGGQGKSPLHF.